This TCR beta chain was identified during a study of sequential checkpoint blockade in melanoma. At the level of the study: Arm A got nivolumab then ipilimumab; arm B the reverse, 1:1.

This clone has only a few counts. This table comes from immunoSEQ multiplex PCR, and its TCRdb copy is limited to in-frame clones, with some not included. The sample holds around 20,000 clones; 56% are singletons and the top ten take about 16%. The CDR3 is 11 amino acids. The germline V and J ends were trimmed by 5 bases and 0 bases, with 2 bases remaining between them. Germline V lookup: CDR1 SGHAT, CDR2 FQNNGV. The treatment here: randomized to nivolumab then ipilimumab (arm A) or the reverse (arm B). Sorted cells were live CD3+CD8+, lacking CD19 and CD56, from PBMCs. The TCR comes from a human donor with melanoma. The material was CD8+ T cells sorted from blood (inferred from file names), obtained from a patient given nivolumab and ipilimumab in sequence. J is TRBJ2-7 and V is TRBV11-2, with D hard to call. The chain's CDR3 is CASSHSYEQYF. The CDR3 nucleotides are TGTGCCAGCAGCCACTCCTACGAGCAGTACTTC.